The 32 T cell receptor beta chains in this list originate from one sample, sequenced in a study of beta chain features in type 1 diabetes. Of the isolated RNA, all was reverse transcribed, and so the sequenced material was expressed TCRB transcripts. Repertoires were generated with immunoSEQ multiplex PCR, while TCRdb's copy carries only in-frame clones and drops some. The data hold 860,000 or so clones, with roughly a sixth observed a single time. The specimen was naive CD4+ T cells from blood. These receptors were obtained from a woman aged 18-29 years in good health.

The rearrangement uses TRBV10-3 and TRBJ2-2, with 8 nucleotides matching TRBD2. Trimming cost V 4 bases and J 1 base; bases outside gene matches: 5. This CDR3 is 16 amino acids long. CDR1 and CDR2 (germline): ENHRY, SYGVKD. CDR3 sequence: CAISAGAGGNTGELFF. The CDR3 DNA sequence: TGTGCCATCAGTGCTGGGGCGGGAGGGAACACCGGGGAGCTGTTTTTT.

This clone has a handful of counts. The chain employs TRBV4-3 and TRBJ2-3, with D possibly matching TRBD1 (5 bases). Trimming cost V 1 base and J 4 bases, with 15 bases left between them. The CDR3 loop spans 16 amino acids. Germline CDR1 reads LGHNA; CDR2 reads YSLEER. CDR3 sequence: CASSQGQLRWADTQYF. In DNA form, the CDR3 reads TGCGCCAGCAGCCAAGGACAGTTAAGGTGGGCAGATACGCAGTATTTT.

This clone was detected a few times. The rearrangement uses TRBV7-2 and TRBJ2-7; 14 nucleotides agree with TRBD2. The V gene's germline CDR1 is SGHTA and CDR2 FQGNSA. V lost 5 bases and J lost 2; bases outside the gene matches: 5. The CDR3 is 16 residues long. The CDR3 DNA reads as TGTGCCAGCAGCCTCGGACTAGCGGGAGGTACCTACGAGCAGTACTTC. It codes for CASSLGLAGGTYEQYF. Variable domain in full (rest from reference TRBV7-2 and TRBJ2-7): GAGVSQSPSNKVTEKGKDVELRCDPISGHTALYWYRQSLGQGLEFLIYFQGNSAPDKSGLPSDRFSAERTGGSVSTLTIQRTQQEDSAVYLCASSLGLAGGTYEQYFGPGTRLTVT.

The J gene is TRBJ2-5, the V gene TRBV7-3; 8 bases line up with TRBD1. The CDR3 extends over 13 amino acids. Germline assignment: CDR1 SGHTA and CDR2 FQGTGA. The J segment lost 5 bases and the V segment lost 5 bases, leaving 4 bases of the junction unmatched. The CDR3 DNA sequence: TGTGCCAGCAGCAGGACAGGGTTTGAGACCCAGTACTTC. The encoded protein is CASSRTGFETQYF.

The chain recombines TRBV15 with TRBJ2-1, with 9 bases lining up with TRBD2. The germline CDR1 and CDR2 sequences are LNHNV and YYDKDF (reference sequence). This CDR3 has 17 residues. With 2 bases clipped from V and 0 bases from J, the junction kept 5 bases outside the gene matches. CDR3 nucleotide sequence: TGTGCCACCAGCAGAACTCGGACTAGCGTCTCCTACAATGAGCAGTTCTTC. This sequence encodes CATSRTRTSVSYNEQFF. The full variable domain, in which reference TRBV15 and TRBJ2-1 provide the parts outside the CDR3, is DAMVIQNPRYQVTQFGKPVTLSCSQTLNHNVMYWYQQKSSQAPKLLFHYYDKDFNNEADTPDNFQSRRPNTSFCFLDIRSPGLGDTAMYLCATSRTRTSVSYNEQFFGPGTRLTVL.

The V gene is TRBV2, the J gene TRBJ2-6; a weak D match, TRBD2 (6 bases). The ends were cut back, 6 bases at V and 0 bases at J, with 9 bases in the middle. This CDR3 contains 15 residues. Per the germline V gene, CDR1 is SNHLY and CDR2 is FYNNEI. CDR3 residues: CASSRESSGANVLTF. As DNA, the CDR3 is TGTGCCAGCAGCCGGGAGTCCTCTGGGGCCAACGTCCTGACTTTC.

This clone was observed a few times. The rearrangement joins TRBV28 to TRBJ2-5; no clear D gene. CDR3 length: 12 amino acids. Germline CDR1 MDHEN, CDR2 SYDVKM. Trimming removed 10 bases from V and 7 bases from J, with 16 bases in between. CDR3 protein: CATSLGLWTQYF. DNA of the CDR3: TGTGCCACTTCCTTGGGGTTGTGGACCCAGTACTTC.

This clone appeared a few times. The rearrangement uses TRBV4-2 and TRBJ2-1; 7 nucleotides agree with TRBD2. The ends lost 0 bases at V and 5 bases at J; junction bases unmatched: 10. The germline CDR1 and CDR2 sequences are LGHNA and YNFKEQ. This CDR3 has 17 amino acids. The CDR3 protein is CASSQDQPSGVDNEQFF. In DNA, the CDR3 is TGTGCCAGCAGCCAAGATCAACCCAGCGGGGTTGACAATGAGCAGTTCTTC.

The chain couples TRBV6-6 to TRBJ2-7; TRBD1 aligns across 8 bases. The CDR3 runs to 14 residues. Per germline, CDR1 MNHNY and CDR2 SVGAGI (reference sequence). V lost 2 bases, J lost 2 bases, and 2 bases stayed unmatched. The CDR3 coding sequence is TGTGCCAGCAGTTACCAACAGGGGGCCTACGAGCAGTACTTC. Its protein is CASSYQQGAYEQYF.

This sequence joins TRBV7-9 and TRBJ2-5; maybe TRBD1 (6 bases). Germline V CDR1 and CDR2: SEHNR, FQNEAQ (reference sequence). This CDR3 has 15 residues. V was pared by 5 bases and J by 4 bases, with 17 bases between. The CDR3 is CASSKTLRGGETQYF. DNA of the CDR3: TGTGCCAGCAGCAAGACTCTCAGGGGTGGAGAGACCCAGTACTTC.

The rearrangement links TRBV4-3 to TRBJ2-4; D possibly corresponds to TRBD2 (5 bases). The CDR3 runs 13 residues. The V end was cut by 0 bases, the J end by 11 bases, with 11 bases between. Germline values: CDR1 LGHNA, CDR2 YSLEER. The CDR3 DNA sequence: TGCGCCAGCAGCCAAGATCGGACTCCGGTTCAGTACTTC. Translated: CASSQDRTPVQYF.

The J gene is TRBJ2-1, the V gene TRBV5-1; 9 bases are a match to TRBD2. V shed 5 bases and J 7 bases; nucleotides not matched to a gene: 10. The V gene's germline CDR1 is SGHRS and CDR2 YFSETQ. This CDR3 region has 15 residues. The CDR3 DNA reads TGCGCCAGCAGTAAATCTAGCGGGATGCGGAATGAGCAGTTCTTC. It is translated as CASSKSSGMRNEQFF.

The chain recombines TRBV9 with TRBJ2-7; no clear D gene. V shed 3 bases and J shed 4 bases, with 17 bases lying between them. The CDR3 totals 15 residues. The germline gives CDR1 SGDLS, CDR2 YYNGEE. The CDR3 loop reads CASSDIGRTTYEQYF. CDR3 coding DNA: TGTGCCAGCAGCGACATAGGGCGAACGACTTACGAGCAGTACTTC.

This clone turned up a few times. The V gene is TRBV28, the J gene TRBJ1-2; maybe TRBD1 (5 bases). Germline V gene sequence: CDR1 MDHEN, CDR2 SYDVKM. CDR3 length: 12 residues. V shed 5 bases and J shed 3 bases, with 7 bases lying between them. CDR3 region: CASSTTDYGYTF. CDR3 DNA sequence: TGTGCCAGCAGTACGACAGACTATGGCTACACCTTC.

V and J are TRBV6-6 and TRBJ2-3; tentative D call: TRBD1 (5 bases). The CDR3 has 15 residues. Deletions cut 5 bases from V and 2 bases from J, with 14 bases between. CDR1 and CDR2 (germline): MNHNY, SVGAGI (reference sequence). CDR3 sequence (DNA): TGTGCCAGCAGTCTCCAGGGTCGACACACAGATACGCAGTATTTT. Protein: CASSLQGRHTDTQYF.

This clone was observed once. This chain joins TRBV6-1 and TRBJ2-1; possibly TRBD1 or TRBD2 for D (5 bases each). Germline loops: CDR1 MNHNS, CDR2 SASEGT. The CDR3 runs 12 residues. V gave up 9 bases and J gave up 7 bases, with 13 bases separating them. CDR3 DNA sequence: TGTGCCAGACAGGAGGAGGTGAATGAGCAGTTCTTC. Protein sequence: CARQEEVNEQFF.

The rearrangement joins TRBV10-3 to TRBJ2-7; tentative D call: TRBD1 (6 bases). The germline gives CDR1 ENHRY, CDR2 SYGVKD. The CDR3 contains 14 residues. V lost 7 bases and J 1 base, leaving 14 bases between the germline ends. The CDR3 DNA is TGTGCCATCATGAAGGGGGAAGGATCCTACGAGCAGTACTTC. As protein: CAIMKGEGSYEQYF.

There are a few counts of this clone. CDR3 sequence: CASSSSGGGYTF. The CDR3 DNA follows: TGTGCCAGCAGTTCTTCCGGGGGTGGCTACACCTTC. The chain is built from TRBV27 and TRBJ1-2, with D possibly matching TRBD1 (5 bases). V was trimmed by 4 bases and J by 7 bases, leaving 10 bases between them. The CDR3 extends over 12 amino acids. Germline V gene lookup returns CDR1 MNHEY and CDR2 SMNVEV (reference sequence).

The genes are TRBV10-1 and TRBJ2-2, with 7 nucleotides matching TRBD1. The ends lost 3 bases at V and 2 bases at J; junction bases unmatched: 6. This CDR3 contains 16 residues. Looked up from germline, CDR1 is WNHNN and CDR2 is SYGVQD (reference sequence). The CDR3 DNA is TGCGCCAGCAGTGATGAAGGGGACAGAAACACCGGGGAGCTGTTTTTT. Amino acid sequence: CASSDEGDRNTGELFF.

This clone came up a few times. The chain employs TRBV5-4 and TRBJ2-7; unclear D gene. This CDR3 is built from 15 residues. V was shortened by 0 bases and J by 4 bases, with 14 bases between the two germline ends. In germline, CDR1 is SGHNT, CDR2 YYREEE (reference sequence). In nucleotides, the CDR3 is TGTGCCAGCAGCTTGGACGTTTCGGCGGCGTACGAGCAGTACTTC. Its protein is CASSLDVSAAYEQYF.

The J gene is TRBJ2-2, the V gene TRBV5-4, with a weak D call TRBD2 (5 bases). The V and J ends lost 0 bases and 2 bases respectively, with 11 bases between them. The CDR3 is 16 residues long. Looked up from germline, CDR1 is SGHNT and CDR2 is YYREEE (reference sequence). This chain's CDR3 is CASSLVLAGNTGELFF. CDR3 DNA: TGTGCCAGCAGCTTGGTCCTAGCTGGTAACACCGGGGAGCTGTTTTTT.

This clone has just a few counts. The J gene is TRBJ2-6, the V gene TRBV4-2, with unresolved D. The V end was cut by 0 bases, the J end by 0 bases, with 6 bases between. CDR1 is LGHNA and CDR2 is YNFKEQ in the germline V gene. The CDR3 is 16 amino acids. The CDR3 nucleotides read TGTGCCAGCAGCCAAGACGTAGGCTCTGGGGCCAACGTCCTGACTTTC. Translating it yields CASSQDVGSGANVLTF.

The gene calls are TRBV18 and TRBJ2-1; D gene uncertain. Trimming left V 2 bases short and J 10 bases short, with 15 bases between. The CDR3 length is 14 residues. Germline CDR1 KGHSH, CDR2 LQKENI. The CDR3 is CASSPGVDVREQFF. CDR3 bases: TGTGCCAGCTCACCAGGGGTCGACGTAAGGGAGCAGTTCTTC.

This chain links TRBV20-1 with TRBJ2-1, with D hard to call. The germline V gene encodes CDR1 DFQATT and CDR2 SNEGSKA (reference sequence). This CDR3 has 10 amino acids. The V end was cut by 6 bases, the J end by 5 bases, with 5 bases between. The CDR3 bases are TGCAGTGCAACCCACAATGAGCAGTTCTTC. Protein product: CSATHNEQFF.

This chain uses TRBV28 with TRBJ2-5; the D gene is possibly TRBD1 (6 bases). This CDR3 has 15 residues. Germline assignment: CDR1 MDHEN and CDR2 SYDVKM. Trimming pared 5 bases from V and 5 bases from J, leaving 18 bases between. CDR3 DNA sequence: TGTGCCAGCAGTACCCCAGGGGCAGCGTGGGAGACCCAGTACTTC. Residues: CASSTPGAAWETQYF. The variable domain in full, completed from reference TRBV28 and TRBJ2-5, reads DVKVTQSSRYLVKRTGEKVFLECVQDMDHENMFWYRQDPGLGLRLIYFSYDVKMKEKGDIPEGYSVSREKKERFSLILESASTNQTSMYLCASSTPGAAWETQYFGPGTRLLVL.

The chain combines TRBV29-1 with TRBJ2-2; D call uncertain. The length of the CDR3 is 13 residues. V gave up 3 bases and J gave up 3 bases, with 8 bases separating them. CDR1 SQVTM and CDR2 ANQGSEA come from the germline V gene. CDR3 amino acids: CSVDVDHTGELFF. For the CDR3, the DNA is TGCAGCGTTGATGTGGACCACACCGGGGAGCTGTTTTTT.

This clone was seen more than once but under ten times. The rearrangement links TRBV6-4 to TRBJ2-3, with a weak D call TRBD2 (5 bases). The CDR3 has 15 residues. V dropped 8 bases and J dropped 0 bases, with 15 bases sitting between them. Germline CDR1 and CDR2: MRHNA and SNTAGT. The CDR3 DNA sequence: TGTGCCAGCGCTGGGCCGGGGAAAAGCACAGATACGCAGTATTTT. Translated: CASAGPGKSTDTQYF.

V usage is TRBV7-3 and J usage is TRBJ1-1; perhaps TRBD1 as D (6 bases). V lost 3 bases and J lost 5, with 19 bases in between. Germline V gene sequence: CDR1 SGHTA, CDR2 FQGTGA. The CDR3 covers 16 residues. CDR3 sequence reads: CASSLRPQGSGTEAFF. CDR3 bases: TGTGCCAGCAGCTTGCGACCTCAGGGGAGCGGTACTGAAGCTTTCTTT.

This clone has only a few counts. The CDR3 protein is CATKAGGRYSDTQYF. DNA of the CDR3: TGTGCCACCAAGGCGGGCGGGAGGTATTCAGATACGCAGTATTTT. The gene calls are TRBV15 and TRBJ2-3; the match to TRBD2 covers 8 bases. The germline CDR1 and CDR2 sequences are LNHNV and YYDKDF (reference sequence). This CDR3 is 15 amino acids long. The V segment lost 7 bases and the J segment 4 bases; nucleotides outside the gene matches: 10.

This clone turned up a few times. CDR3 bases: TGCGCCAGCAGCGTTCAATTGACAGGGATGGGATGGAACACTGAAGCTTTCTTT. This encodes CASSVQLTGMGWNTEAFF. The chain carries TRBV5-1 and TRBJ1-1, with TRBD1 matching over 7 bases. The ends lost 4 bases at V and 1 base at J; junction bases unmatched: 16. The germline V gene encodes CDR1 SGHRS and CDR2 YFSETQ. The CDR3 has 18 amino acids.

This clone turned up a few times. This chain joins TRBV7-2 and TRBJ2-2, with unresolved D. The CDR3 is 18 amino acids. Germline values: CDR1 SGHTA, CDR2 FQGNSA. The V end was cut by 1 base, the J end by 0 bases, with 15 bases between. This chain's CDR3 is CASSLGPGEPANTGELFF. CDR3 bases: TGTGCCAGCAGCTTAGGGCCAGGAGAACCCGCGAACACCGGGGAGCTGTTTTTT.

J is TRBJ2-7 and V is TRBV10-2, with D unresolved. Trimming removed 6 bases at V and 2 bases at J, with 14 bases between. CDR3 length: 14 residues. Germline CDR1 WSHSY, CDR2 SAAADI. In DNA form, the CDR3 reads TGCGCCAGCAGAAGGACGGATCGCCCCTACGAGCAGTACTTC. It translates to CASRRTDRPYEQYF.